Listed here are 32 T cell receptor beta chains from one sample, sequenced in a study of CD8+CD57+ T cells in acquired aplastic anemia. The use of genomic DNA as template underpinned the TCR beta VDJ and CDR3 profiling. TCRdb recomputed calls from the reads with MiXCR, one row per CDR3 protein. This sample yields 200,000 or so distinct CDR3 sequences, of which 65% are seen a single time; under 60% belongs to the top ten. Patients chosen for sequencing had CD8+CD57+ cells that had expanded, as shown by flow cytometry. Sequencing was carried out using sorted CD4+, CD8+, or CD8+CD57+ T cells (not recorded which) from PBMCs. Every receptor here comes from a human donor with aplastic anemia.

This rearrangement joins TRBV12-3 or TRBV12-4 to TRBJ2-5, with 8 bases fitting TRBD2. The junction had 3 bases not matched to a gene; V was cut back by 5 bases and J by 1 base. The CDR3 is made up of 14 amino acids. For the CDR3, the DNA is TGTGCCAGCAGTAACGGGAGGGCCCAAGAGACCCAGTACTTC. Translating it yields CASSNGRAQETQYF.

V gene TRBV7-2 combines with J gene TRBJ2-7, with D possibly being TRBD1 (5 bases). CDR1 and CDR2 from the germline V gene are SGHTA and FQGNSA. V was pared by 5 bases and J by 0 bases, with 11 bases between. The CDR3 extends over 14 amino acids. The CDR3 DNA is TGTGCCAGCAGCCGTTTGGACACCTCCTACGAGCAGTACTTC. Its protein product is CASSRLDTSYEQYF.

The chain recombines TRBV20-1 with TRBJ2-1; 8 nucleotides match TRBD1. With 8 bases clipped from V and 7 bases from J, the junction kept 16 bases outside the gene matches. From germline, CDR1 is DFQATT and CDR2 SNEGSKA (reference sequence). The CDR3 is 15 amino acids. CDR3 in amino acids: CSPNLQGGSINEQFF. CDR3 DNA: TGCAGTCCGAACCTACAGGGGGGTTCGATAAATGAGCAGTTCTTC.

V and J are TRBV7-6 and TRBJ2-3, with D possibly called TRBD1 or TRBD2 (5 bases each). Trimming took 1 base from V and 3 from J, leaving 11 bases between them. The germline V gene encodes CDR1 SGHVS and CDR2 FNYEAQ. The length of the CDR3 is 15 residues. The CDR3 DNA reads TGTGCCAGCAGCTTAGGAGTGGGACGAACAGATACGCAGTATTTT. Translated, it gives CASSLGVGRTDTQYF.

The sample holds many counts of this clonotype. This sequence may be a read error, since a much larger clone differs from it by one base. The V gene is TRBV9, the J gene TRBJ1-2, with D uncertain. This CDR3 comprises 14 residues. Looked up from germline, CDR1 is SGDLS and CDR2 is YYNGEE. The CDR3: CASGVGMENYGYTF. As DNA, the CDR3 is TGTGCCAGCGGCGTAGGCATGGAAAACTATGGCTACACCTTC.

This clonotype showed up just once. The chain couples TRBV24-1 to TRBJ1-5, with a possible D match to TRBD1 (6 bases). Looked up from germline, CDR1 is KGHDR and CDR2 is SFDVKD. The CDR3 contains 16 residues. The V end was cut by 2 bases, the J end by 1 base, with 11 bases between. The chain's CDR3 is CATSDSKQGSNQPQHF. DNA for the CDR3: TGTGCCACCAGTGATTCAAAACAGGGCAGCAATCAGCCCCAGCATTTT.

This chain links TRBV2 with TRBJ1-2; possible D gene TRBD1, 5 bases. CDR1 is SNHLY, CDR2 FYNNEI, per germline. V was trimmed by 6 bases and J by 1 base, leaving 6 bases between them. The CDR3 length is 12 residues. CDR3 in amino acids: CASRDNNYGYTF. In DNA, the CDR3 is TGTGCCAGCAGGGACAATAACTATGGCTACACCTTC.

In its sample, this clonotype was seen a few times. The CDR3 region has the DNA TGTGCCAGCAGTACCTCGACTAGTCTGGAGTCTGGTGAGCAGTTCTTC. Residues: CASSTSTSLESGEQFF. The rearrangement joins TRBV2 to TRBJ2-1, with D tentatively TRBD2 (6 bases). The length of the CDR3 is 16 residues. The germline V gene has CDR1 SNHLY and CDR2 FYNNEI. V was pared by 5 bases and J by 9 bases, with 23 bases between. The full variable domain, its missing parts supplied by reference TRBV2 and TRBJ2-1, is EPEVTQTPSHQVTQMGQEVILRCVPISNHLYFYWYRQILGQKVEFLVSFYNNEISEKSEIFDDQFSVERPDGSNFTLKIRSTKLEDSAMYFCASSTSTSLESGEQFFGPGTRLTVL.

This clonotype has a handful of counts. The V gene is TRBV19, the J gene TRBJ2-5, with D uncertain. The germline gives CDR1 LNHDA, CDR2 SQIVND (reference sequence). V lost 8 bases and J lost 5, with 15 bases in between. CDR3 length: 13 amino acids. The CDR3 sequence: CASAGLVTETQYF. CDR3 nucleotides: TGTGCCAGTGCCGGGCTGGTAACGGAGACCCAGTACTTC.

Points on this clonotype: The junction departs from germline at one end; a sequencing error may be responsible. The V call is TRBV5-1, the J call TRBJ1-4; D unresolved. Germline V CDR1 and CDR2: SGHRS, YFSETQ. The CDR3 is 15 amino acids. The CDR3 nucleotides read TGTGCCAGCAGCTTGGCCGGGGAAGGGTATGAAAAACTGTTTTTT. It is translated as CASSLAGEGYEKLFF.

The genes are TRBV7-9 and TRBJ2-7; 11 nucleotides line up with TRBD2. V lost 6 bases to trimming and J lost 6 bases; unmatched junction nucleotides: 10. CDR3 length equals 15 residues. CDR1 SEHNR and CDR2 FQNEAQ come from the germline V gene (reference sequence). The CDR3 protein is CASSDELAGVIEQYF. The CDR3 DNA reads as TGTGCCAGCAGTGACGAACTAGCGGGGGTGATCGAGCAGTACTTC.

CDR3 sequence (DNA): TGTGCCACCAGCAGAGGCCCCACCGCCTACAATGAGCAGTTCTTC. It specifies CATSRGPTAYNEQFF. This chain uses TRBV15 with TRBJ2-1; no firm D call. The germline V and J ends were trimmed by 1 base and 2 bases, with 9 bases remaining between them. Germline V gene data show CDR1 as LNHNV and CDR2 as YYDKDF (reference sequence). CDR3 size: 15 residues.

The CDR3 loop reads CSATGGDYGYTF. CDR3 bases: TGCAGTGCTACAGGGGGCGACTATGGCTACACCTTC. The genes are TRBV20-1 and TRBJ1-2; 8 nucleotides agree with TRBD1. J gave up 3 bases and V 4 bases, and 1 base lay outside the gene matches. CDR1 DFQATT and CDR2 SNEGSKA come from the germline V gene (reference sequence). CDR3 length: 12 amino acids.

This clonotype was counted between two and nine times. J is TRBJ1-2 and V is TRBV7-9, with D tentatively TRBD1 (6 bases). V lost 0 bases, J lost 6 bases, and 8 bases lay in between. This CDR3 has 13 residues. Germline CDR1 SEHNR, CDR2 FQNEAQ (reference sequence). The CDR3 loop is CASSLANRDGYTF. CDR3 sequence (DNA): TGTGCCAGCAGCTTAGCGAACAGGGATGGCTACACCTTC. Drawing the rest from reference TRBV7-9 and TRBJ1-2, the complete variable domain is DTGVSQNPRHKITKRGQNVTFRCDPISEHNRLYWYRQTLGQGPEFLTYFQNEAQLEKSRLLSDRFSAERPKGSFSTLEIQRTEQGDSAMYLCASSLANRDGYTFGSGTRLTVV.

The chain's CDR3 is CASSRERISYEQYF. CDR3 nucleotides: TGTGCCAGCAGCAGAGAGCGGATATCCTACGAGCAGTACTTC. J is TRBJ2-7 and V is TRBV7-2, with TRBD2 as a possible D gene (5 bases). Trimming shortened V by 5 bases and J by 1 base, and 12 bases separated the two germline ends. Germline lookup yields CDR1 SGHTA and CDR2 FQGNSA. The CDR3 is made up of 14 amino acids.

This clonotype was counted ten times or more. The chain is built from TRBV12-3 or TRBV12-4 and TRBJ2-5; TRBD2 aligns across 11 bases. Trimming removed 7 bases from V and 11 bases from J; junction bases left unmatched: 12. This CDR3 contains 14 residues. In DNA form, the CDR3 reads TGTGCCAGCACCAGCCAACTAGCGGGGGCCGTTCAGTACTTC. Translated: CASTSQLAGAVQYF.

J is TRBJ1-4 and V is TRBV10-1; TRBD1 is a possible D gene (6 bases). The CDR3 covers 14 residues. In germline, CDR1 is WNHNN, CDR2 SYGVQD (reference sequence). Trimming removed 3 bases at V and 2 bases at J, with 7 bases between. DNA of the CDR3: TGCGCCAGCAGTGATGACAGGACTAATGAAAAACTGTTTTTT. Its protein product is CASSDDRTNEKLFF.

The chain employs TRBV2 and TRBJ1-1; D is unclear. Deletions cut 4 bases from V and 4 bases from J, with 10 bases between. The V gene's germline CDR1 is SNHLY and CDR2 FYNNEI. The CDR3 has 13 residues. CDR3 bases: TGTGCCAGCAGTGCGTACGTAGGCACTGAAGCTTTCTTT. Translated, it gives CASSAYVGTEAFF.

V is TRBV20-1 and J is TRBJ2-2, with a weak D call TRBD1 (5 bases). CDR3 size: 12 residues. V shed 6 bases and J shed 1 base, with 6 bases lying between them. CDR1 is DFQATT, CDR2 SNEGSKA, per germline (reference sequence). The CDR3 loop reads CSAGQNTGELFF. CDR3 bases: TGCAGTGCCGGACAGAACACCGGGGAGCTGTTTTTT.

This clonotype has only a few counts. The CDR3 region is CASSSGIGTDTQYF. CDR3 sequence (DNA): TGTGCCAGCAGTTCGGGGATTGGCACAGATACGCAGTATTTT. V is TRBV7-3 and J is TRBJ2-3; weak D call: TRBD2 (5 bases). This CDR3 is 14 amino acids long. Trimming shortened V by 6 bases and J by 1 base, and 11 bases separated the two germline ends. In germline, CDR1 is SGHTA, CDR2 FQGTGA.

This clonotype has only one observation. The rearrangement uses TRBV19 and TRBJ2-7; TRBD1 might be the D (6 bases). Trimming removed 9 bases from V and 5 bases from J, with 20 bases in between. This CDR3 has 14 residues. The germline V gene encodes CDR1 LNHDA and CDR2 SQIVND (reference sequence). Here the CDR3 DNA reads TGTGCCAGCAGCTTAGAGTGGGGGCCCGACGAGCAGTACTTC. Translated: CASSLEWGPDEQYF.

This chain links TRBV7-3 with TRBJ2-5, with a possible D match to TRBD2 (5 bases). CDR1 and CDR2 (germline): SGHTA, FQGTGA. Trimming left V 3 bases short and J 4 bases short, with 12 bases between. This CDR3 has 14 residues. The CDR3 coding sequence is TGTGCCAGCAGCTTGGCGGGTAGAGGAGAGACCCAGTACTTC. Translated, it gives CASSLAGRGETQYF.

This chain links TRBV5-1 with TRBJ1-1, with a tentative D call TRBD1 (6 bases). This CDR3 has 13 residues. The germline V gene has CDR1 SGHRS and CDR2 YFSETQ. The ends were cut back, 4 bases at V and 2 bases at J, with 9 bases in the middle. CDR3 coding DNA: TGCGCCAGCAGCGCAGGGGCCAACACTGAAGCTTTCTTT. Residues: CASSAGANTEAFF.

About this clonotype: Relative to the germline gene, one junction end is altered; a read error may explain this. The V call is TRBV29-1, the J call TRBJ2-3; 10 positions match TRBD2. CDR1 and CDR2 (germline): SQVTM, ANQGSEA. This CDR3 has 17 residues. The CDR3 is CSVEASGRGGGTDTRYF. The CDR3 DNA reads as TGCAGCGTGGAAGCTAGCGGGAGAGGGGGAGGCACAGATACGCGGTATTTT.

The chain is built from TRBV10-3 and TRBJ1-5; tentative D call: TRBD1 (6 bases). V gave up 4 bases and J gave up 1 base, with 8 bases separating them. The V gene's germline CDR1 is ENHRY and CDR2 SYGVKD. This CDR3 is 14 amino acids long. Here the CDR3 reads CAISVGASNQPQHF. In DNA form, the CDR3 reads TGTGCCATCAGTGTGGGGGCAAGCAATCAGCCCCAGCATTTT.

The chain recombines TRBV12-3 or TRBV12-4 with TRBJ2-1, with TRBD2 identical over 8 bases. The CDR3 runs 13 residues. Trimming removed 8 bases from V and 4 bases from J; junction bases left unmatched: 4. CDR3 coding DNA: TGTGCCAGCCAAACTAGCGGTTACAATGAGCAGTTCTTC. Residues: CASQTSGYNEQFF.

The chain combines TRBV9 with TRBJ2-5, with 7 bases that match TRBD1. The length of the CDR3 is 15 residues. After removal of 0 bases from V and 5 bases from J, the junction contained 7 bases not matched to a gene. Per the germline V gene, CDR1 is SGDLS and CDR2 is YYNGEE. CDR3 protein: CASSVANRGLETQYF. CDR3 sequence (DNA): TGTGCCAGCAGCGTAGCGAACAGGGGATTGGAGACCCAGTACTTC.

CDR3 protein: CASRGLDGYTF. In nucleotides, the CDR3 is TGTGCCAGCCGGGGGCTCGATGGCTACACCTTC. The V call is TRBV5-5, the J call TRBJ1-2; maybe TRBD1 (6 bases). The CDR3 covers 11 residues. Per germline, CDR1 SGHKS and CDR2 YYEKEE (reference sequence). V was trimmed by 7 bases and J by 6 bases, leaving 10 bases between them. Full variable domain (outside the CDR3, taken from reference TRBV5-5 and TRBJ1-2): DAGVTQSPTHLIKTRGQQVTLRCSPISGHKSVSWYQQVLGQGPQFIFQYYEKEERGRGNFPDRFSARQFPNYSSELNVNALLLGDSALYLCASRGLDGYTFGSGTRLTVV.

The chain has TRBV29-1 and TRBJ1-1; 7 bases are a match to TRBD1. The CDR3 contains 11 residues. Germline V gene lookup returns CDR1 SQVTM and CDR2 ANQGSEA. V dropped 7 bases and J dropped 6; count of bases not matched to a gene: 5. CDR3 DNA: TGCAGCGGCAACAGGGGACCTGAAGCTTTCTTT. This encodes CSGNRGPEAFF.

The chain employs TRBV6-5 and TRBJ1-4; D remains ambiguous. Germline-derived CDR1 and CDR2 are MNHEY and SVGAGI. The germline V and J ends were trimmed by 2 bases and 7 bases, with 11 bases remaining between them. CDR3 size: 14 residues. The CDR3 is CASSYGPGTEKLFF. CDR3 sequence (DNA): TGTGCCAGCAGTTACGGGCCAGGAACTGAAAAACTGTTTTTT.

The chain recombines TRBV7-8 with TRBJ2-1; a possible D gene is TRBD1 (6 bases). This CDR3 region has 14 residues. From germline, CDR1 is SGHVS and CDR2 FQNEAQ. Trimming stripped 5 bases from V and 0 bases from J, with 8 bases between. Written as DNA, the CDR3 is TGTGCCAGCAGCGTGGACAGCTCCTACAATGAGCAGTTCTTC. Translated, it gives CASSVDSSYNEQFF.

This clonotype was detected only a few times. J is TRBJ1-4 and V is TRBV19; 7 nucleotides match TRBD1. The germline CDR1 and CDR2 sequences are LNHDA and SQIVND (reference sequence). The CDR3 runs to 14 residues. The ends lost 6 bases at V and 2 bases at J; junction bases unmatched: 3. The CDR3 reads CASSPTGTNEKLFF. As DNA, the CDR3 is TGTGCCAGTAGCCCGACAGGGACTAATGAAAAACTGTTTTTT.